These 7 T cell receptor beta chains were sequenced from one sample in a study of blood T cells in healthy people across ages. A sample-barcoded 5' primer and a J-beta primer mix were used in a second PCR of about 6 to 11 cycles. One entry per CDR3 protein, called by TCRdb with MiXCR from the 5' RACE reads. Of 550,000 to 600,000 distinct CDR3 sequences listed, roughly 48% are singletons. Source material: blood. The source of these receptors is a man older than 75 in good health.

This clonotype was seen only a few times. CDR3 in DNA: TGCAGCGTTAGCGGGGGGGGATTGGGAGAGACCCAGTACTTC. Its protein product is CSVSGGGLGETQYF. This sequence joins TRBV29-1 and TRBJ2-5; 10 bases line up with TRBD2. The CDR3 has 14 residues. Trimming removed 5 bases from V and 4 bases from J; junction bases left unmatched: 7. CDR1 and CDR2 from the germline V gene are SQVTM and ANQGSEA.

The chain recombines TRBV4-1 with TRBJ1-1; D remains ambiguous. Trimming removed 0 bases from V and 0 bases from J, with 11 bases in between. The CDR3 covers 16 residues. In germline, CDR1 is MGHRA, CDR2 YSYEKL. CDR3 DNA: TGCGCCAGCAGCCAAGACCTAGGACTGATGAACACTGAAGCTTTCTTT. Translated, it gives CASSQDLGLMNTEAFF.

This chain uses TRBV10-3 with TRBJ2-1, with no clear D. Trimming took 4 bases from V and 0 from J, leaving 16 bases between them. CDR3 size: 17 residues. Germline loops: CDR1 ENHRY, CDR2 SYGVKD. CDR3: CAISATEKPSSYNEQFF. In nucleotides, the CDR3 is TGTGCCATCAGTGCGACGGAGAAACCGAGCTCCTACAATGAGCAGTTCTTC.

Worth noting for this clonotype: Given a much more abundant clone one base away, this may be a read error. The chain couples TRBV6-6 to TRBJ1-1; unclear D gene. The CDR3 has 11 amino acids. Deletions cut 4 bases from V and 13 bases from J, with 13 bases between. CDR1 and CDR2 from the germline V gene are MNHNY and SVGAGI (reference sequence). This chain's CDR3 is CASSCEAGNFF. CDR3 in DNA: TGTGCCAGCAGTTGCGAGGCAGGAAATTTCTTT.

This clonotype was detected many times. The V gene is TRBV6-2 or TRBV6-3, the J gene TRBJ2-6; TRBD2 might be the D (6 bases). The CDR3 is 15 residues long. Trimming shortened V by 6 bases and J by 0 bases, and 9 bases separated the two germline ends. The germline V gene encodes CDR1 MNHEY and CDR2 SVGEGT. CDR3 amino acids: CASRPGGSGANVLTF. In DNA form, the CDR3 reads TGTGCCAGCAGACCCGGGGGCTCTGGGGCCAACGTCCTGACTTTC.

This clonotype was found a few times. The CDR3 DNA is TGTGCCAGCAGCACCGAGCGGCTGAGCTCCTACGAGCAGTACTTC. Translating gives CASSTERLSSYEQYF. The chain combines TRBV7-2 with TRBJ2-7; possible D gene TRBD2, 5 bases. The CDR3 is 15 amino acids. Germline CDR1 and CDR2: SGHTA and FQGNSA. V dropped 5 bases and J dropped 0 bases, with 14 bases sitting between them. The full variable domain, with the rest looked up from reference TRBV7-2 and TRBJ2-7, is GAGVSQSPSNKVTEKGKDVELRCDPISGHTALYWYRQSLGQGLEFLIYFQGNSAPDKSGLPSDRFSAERTGGSVSTLTIQRTQQEDSAVYLCASSTERLSSYEQYFGPGTRLTVT.

This rearrangement joins TRBV28 to TRBJ2-7; the D gene is possibly TRBD1 (6 bases). The CDR3 is 16 residues long. Germline V gene sequence: CDR1 MDHEN, CDR2 SYDVKM. Trimming removed 6 bases from V and 2 bases from J, with 20 bases in between. The CDR3 region is CASSRRQALLTYEQYF. The CDR3 DNA sequence: TGTGCCAGCAGCCGAAGACAGGCCTTATTAACCTACGAGCAGTACTTC.